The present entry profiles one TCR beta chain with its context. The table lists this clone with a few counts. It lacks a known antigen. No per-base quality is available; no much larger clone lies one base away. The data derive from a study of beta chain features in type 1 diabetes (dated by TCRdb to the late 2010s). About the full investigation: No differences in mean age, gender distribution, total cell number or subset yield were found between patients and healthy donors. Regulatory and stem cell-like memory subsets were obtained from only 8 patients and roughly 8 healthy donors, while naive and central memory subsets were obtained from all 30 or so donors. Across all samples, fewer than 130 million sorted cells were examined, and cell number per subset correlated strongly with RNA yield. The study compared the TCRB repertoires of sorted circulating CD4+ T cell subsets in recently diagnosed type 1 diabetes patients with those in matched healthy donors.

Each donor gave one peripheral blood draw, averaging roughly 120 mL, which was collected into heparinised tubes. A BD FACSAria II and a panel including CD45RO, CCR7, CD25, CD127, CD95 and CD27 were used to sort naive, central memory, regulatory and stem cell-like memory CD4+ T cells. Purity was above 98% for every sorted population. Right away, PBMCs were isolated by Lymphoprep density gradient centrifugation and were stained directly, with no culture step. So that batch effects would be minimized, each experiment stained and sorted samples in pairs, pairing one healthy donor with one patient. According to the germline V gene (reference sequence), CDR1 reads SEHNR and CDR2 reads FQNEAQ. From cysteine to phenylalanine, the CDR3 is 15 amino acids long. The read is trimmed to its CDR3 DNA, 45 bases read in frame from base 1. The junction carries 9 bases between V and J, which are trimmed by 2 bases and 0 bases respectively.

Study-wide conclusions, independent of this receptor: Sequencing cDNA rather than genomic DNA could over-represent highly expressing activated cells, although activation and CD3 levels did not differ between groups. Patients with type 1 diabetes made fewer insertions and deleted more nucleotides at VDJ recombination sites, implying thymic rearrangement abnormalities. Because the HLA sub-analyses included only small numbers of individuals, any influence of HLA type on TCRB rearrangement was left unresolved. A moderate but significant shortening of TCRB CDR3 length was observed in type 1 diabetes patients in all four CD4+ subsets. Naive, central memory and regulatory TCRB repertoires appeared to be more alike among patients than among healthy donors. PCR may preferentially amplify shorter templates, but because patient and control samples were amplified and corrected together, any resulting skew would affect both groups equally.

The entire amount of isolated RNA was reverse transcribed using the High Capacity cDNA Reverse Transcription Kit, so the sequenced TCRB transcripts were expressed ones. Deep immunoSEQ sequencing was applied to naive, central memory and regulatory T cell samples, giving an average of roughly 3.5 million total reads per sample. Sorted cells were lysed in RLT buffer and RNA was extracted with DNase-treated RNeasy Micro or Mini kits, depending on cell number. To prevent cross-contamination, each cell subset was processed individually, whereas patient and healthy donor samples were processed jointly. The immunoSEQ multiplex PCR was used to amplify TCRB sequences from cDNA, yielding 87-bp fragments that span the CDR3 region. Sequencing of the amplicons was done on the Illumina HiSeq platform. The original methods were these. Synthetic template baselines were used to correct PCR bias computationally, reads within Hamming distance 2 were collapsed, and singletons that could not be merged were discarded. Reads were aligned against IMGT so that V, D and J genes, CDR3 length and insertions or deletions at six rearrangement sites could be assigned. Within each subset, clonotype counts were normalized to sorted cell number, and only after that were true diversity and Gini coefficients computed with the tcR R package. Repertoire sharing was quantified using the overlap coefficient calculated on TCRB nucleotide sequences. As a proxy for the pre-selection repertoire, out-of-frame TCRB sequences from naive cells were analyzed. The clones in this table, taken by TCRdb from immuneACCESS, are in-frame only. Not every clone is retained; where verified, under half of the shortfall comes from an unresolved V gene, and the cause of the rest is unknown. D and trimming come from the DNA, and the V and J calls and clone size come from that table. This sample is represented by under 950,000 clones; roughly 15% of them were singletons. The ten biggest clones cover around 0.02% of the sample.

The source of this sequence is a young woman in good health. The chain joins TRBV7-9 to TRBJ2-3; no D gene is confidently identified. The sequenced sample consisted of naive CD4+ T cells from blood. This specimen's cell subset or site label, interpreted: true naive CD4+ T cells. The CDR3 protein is CASSLRASSTDTQYF. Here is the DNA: TGTGCCAGCAGCTTAAGAGCGTCTAGCACAGATACGCAGTATTTT.